This is a list of T cell receptor beta chains from one sample in a study of neurological immune-mediated disorders. TCRdb fed the 5' RACE reads into MiXCR, producing one record per CDR3 protein. The data hold 50,000 to 75,000 distinct CDR3 sequences, with 4.1% observed a single time. Sequencing used PBMCs. These receptors all come from a man in his fifties or sixties with multiple sclerosis. Both conserved end residues are part of each CDR3. Expanded clones are given a class, and other clones once, few, many or no size at all.

abundance: many; j_gene: TRBJ1-5; v_gene: TRBV4-2; CDR3aa: CASSQDPAGRNQPQHF
abundance: many; j_gene: TRBJ2-6; v_gene: TRBV20-1; CDR3aa: CSATGGAGANVLTF
abundance: many; j_gene: TRBJ1-1; v_gene: TRBV20-1; CDR3aa: CSARVIPPPGQANTEAFF
abundance: many; j_gene: TRBJ1-2; v_gene: TRBV20-1; CDR3aa: CSARLGTGDGYTF
abundance: many; j_gene: TRBJ1-4; v_gene: TRBV10-3; CDR3aa: CAISPGPEKLFF
abundance: many; j_gene: TRBJ2-3; v_gene: TRBV4-3; CDR3aa: CASSQESPSGGRTDTQYF
abundance: few; j_gene: TRBJ1-2; v_gene: TRBV6-1; CDR3aa: CASSEYPGTHYGYTF
abundance: many; j_gene: TRBJ2-3; v_gene: TRBV7-2; CDR3aa: CASSDRWRDTQYF
abundance: .; j_gene: TRBJ1-5; v_gene: TRBV12-3/TRBV12-4; CDR3aa: CASSLDREQPQNF
abundance: few; j_gene: TRBJ2-4; v_gene: TRBV18; CDR3aa: CASSPPSILQNIQYF
abundance: many; j_gene: TRBJ1-1; v_gene: TRBV7-2; CDR3aa: CASSLQQNTEAFF
abundance: many; j_gene: TRBJ1-1; v_gene: TRBV18; CDR3aa: CASSADRNTEAFF
abundance: .; j_gene: TRBJ2-3; v_gene: TRBV9; CDR3aa: CASSEAGHLSTDTQYF
abundance: many; j_gene: TRBJ1-6; v_gene: TRBV7-6; CDR3aa: CASSFSGGDSPLHF
abundance: many; j_gene: TRBJ2-5; v_gene: TRBV20-1; CDR3aa: CSARLVRETQYF
abundance: many; j_gene: TRBJ2-3; v_gene: TRBV28; CDR3aa: CASRMGGSTDTQYF
abundance: many; j_gene: TRBJ2-5; v_gene: TRBV7-3; CDR3aa: CASSLTGGMGETQYF
abundance: few; j_gene: TRBJ1-2; v_gene: TRBV6-5; CDR3aa: CASSYATGSSGYGYTF
abundance: many; j_gene: TRBJ2-6; v_gene: TRBV5-1; CDR3aa: CASSADSPSGANVLTF
abundance: many; j_gene: TRBJ2-3; v_gene: TRBV14; CDR3aa: CASSQDQNTDTQYF
abundance: many; j_gene: TRBJ2-1; v_gene: TRBV5-1; CDR3aa: CASSFSGGSSNEQFF
abundance: .; j_gene: TRBJ2-3; v_gene: TRBV5-5; CDR3aa: CASSFSPGTGGTDTQYF
abundance: many; j_gene: TRBJ1-4; v_gene: TRBV7-8; CDR3aa: CASSSYRAPGQEKLFF
abundance: many; j_gene: TRBJ1-1; v_gene: TRBV15; CDR3aa: CATSSGDRDLSLAFF
abundance: .; j_gene: TRBJ2-7; v_gene: TRBV5-1; CDR3aa: CASSWGTGRYF
abundance: many; j_gene: TRBJ1-1; v_gene: TRBV20-1; CDR3aa: CRVSDYRTPNTEAFF
abundance: many; j_gene: TRBJ1-1; v_gene: TRBV20-1; CDR3aa: CSAVLPGRSNTEAFF
abundance: many; j_gene: TRBJ2-2; v_gene: TRBV27; CDR3aa: CASRQPPVTGELFF
abundance: many; j_gene: TRBJ2-5; v_gene: TRBV29-1; CDR3aa: CSVDQGRETQYF
abundance: many; j_gene: TRBJ1-5; v_gene: TRBV12-3/TRBV12-4; CDR3aa: CASSYRGSNQPQHF
abundance: many; j_gene: TRBJ2-5; v_gene: TRBV4-2; CDR3aa: CASSQGRSLGTQYF
abundance: many; j_gene: TRBJ2-1; v_gene: TRBV12-3/TRBV12-4; CDR3aa: CASRTGTAIDNEQFF
abundance: many; j_gene: TRBJ2-5; v_gene: TRBV5-1; CDR3aa: CASSFGKGLAGGETQYF
abundance: many; j_gene: TRBJ2-1; v_gene: TRBV6-5; CDR3aa: CASRDRAYNEQFF
abundance: many; j_gene: TRBJ2-5; v_gene: TRBV12-3/TRBV12-4; CDR3aa: CASSFGVSGGAVETQYF
abundance: many; j_gene: TRBJ2-5; v_gene: TRBV5-5; CDR3aa: CASSHEETQYF
abundance: many; j_gene: TRBJ2-1; v_gene: TRBV20-1; CDR3aa: CSARDVGQGAYNEQFF
abundance: many; j_gene: TRBJ2-4; v_gene: TRBV6-5; CDR3aa: CASSLWSWDIQYF